This TCR beta chain appears in the sequencing data of a study of cytomegalovirus exposure and HLA in healthy donors. Whole-study results and caveats: Three chains tied to CMV proved CMV antigen-specific in vitro. Many donors shared some public TCRs, even though most TCR sequences were rare.

The donors were members of the validation cohort, which comprised approximately 120 subjects and was separate from the first cohort of 600 to 850 subjects. This clone occurred once. The antigen is not known. Per the germline V gene, CDR1 is LGHNA and CDR2 is YSLEER. The CDR3 is 14 amino acids. V was cut by 0 bases and J by 4 bases, with 9 bases left in between. Here immunoSEQ multiplex PCR was the method, and the copy in TCRdb shows in-frame clones only, minus some. The sample carries about 56,000 clones, 90% to 95% recorded once. The TCR sequence derives from a woman aged 18-35 years in good health and CMV-seronegative. Sequenced: PBMCs. The V call is TRBV4-3, the J call TRBJ1-2; no firm D call. CDR3 coding DNA: TGCGCCAGCAGCCAAGATCGAGGAAGCTATGGCTACACCTTC. This sequence encodes CASSQDRGSYGYTF.